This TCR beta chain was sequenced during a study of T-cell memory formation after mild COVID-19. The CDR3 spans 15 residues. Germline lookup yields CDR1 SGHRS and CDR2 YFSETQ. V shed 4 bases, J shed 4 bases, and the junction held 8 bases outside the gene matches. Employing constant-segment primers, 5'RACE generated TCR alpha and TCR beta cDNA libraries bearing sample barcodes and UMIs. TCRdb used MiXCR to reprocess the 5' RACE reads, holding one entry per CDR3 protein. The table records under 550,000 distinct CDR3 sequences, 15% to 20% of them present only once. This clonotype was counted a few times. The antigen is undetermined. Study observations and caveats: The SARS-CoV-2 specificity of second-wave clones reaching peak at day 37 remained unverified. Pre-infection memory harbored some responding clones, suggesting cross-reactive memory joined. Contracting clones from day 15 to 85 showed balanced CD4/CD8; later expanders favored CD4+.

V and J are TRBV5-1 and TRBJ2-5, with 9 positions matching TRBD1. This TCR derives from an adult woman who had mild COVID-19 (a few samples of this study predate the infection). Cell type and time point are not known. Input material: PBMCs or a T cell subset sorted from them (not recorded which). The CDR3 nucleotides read TGCGCCAGCAGCACGGGACAGGGATCTTCAGAGACCCAGTACTTC. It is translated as CASSTGQGSSETQYF.